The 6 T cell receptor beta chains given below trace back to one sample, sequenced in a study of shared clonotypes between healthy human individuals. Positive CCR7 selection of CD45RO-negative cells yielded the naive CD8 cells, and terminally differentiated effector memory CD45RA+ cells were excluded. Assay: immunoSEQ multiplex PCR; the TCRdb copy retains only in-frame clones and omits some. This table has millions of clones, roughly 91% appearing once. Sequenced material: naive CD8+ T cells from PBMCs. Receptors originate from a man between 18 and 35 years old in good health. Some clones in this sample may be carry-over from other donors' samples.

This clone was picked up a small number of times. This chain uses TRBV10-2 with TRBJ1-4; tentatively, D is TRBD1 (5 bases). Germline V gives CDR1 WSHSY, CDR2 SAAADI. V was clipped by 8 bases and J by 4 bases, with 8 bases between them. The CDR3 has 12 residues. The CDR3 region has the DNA TGCGCCAGCGGGGGAAGTAATGAAAAACTGTTTTTT. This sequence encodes CASGGSNEKLFF.

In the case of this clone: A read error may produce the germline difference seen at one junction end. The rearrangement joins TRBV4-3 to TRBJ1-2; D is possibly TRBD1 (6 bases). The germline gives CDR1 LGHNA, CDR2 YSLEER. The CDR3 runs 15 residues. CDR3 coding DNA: TGCGCCAGCAGCGAAGACAGGTTCGGCGACTATGGCTACACCTTC. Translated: CASSEDRFGDYGYTF.

CDR3 sequence: CASSTDRGVYTEAFF. The CDR3 coding sequence is TGCGCCAGCAGCACGGACAGGGGAGTGTACACTGAAGCTTTCTTT. V is TRBV5-1 and J is TRBJ1-1; 9 nucleotides agree with TRBD1. CDR3 size: 15 residues. The germline V gene has CDR1 SGHRS and CDR2 YFSETQ. V trimming: 4 bases; J trimming: 3 bases; junction bases outside the gene matches: 7.

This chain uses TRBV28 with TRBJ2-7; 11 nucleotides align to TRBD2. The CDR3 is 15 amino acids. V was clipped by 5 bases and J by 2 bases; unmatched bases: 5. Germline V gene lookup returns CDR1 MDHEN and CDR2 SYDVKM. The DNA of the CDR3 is TGTGCCAGCAGTGCGGGACTAGCGGCGACCTACGAGCAGTACTTC. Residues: CASSAGLAATYEQYF. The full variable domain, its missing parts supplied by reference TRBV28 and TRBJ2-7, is DVKVTQSSRYLVKRTGEKVFLECVQDMDHENMFWYRQDPGLGLRLIYFSYDVKMKEKGDIPEGYSVSREKKERFSLILESASTNQTSMYLCASSAGLAATYEQYFGPGTRLTVT.

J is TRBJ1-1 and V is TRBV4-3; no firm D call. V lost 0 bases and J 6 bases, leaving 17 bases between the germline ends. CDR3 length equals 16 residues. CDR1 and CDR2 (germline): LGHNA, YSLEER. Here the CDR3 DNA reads TGCGCCAGCAGCCAAGATGGGAGAAGTGGCTACGCTGAAGCTTTCTTT. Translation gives CASSQDGRSGYAEAFF.

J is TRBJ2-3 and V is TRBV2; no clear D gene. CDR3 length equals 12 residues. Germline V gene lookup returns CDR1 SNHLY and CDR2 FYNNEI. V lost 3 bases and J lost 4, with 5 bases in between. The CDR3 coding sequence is TGTGCCAGCAGTGAGAAGGCAGATACGCAGTATTTT. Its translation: CASSEKADTQYF.